Included here is one T cell receptor (beta chain) sequence, with context. Its target is not known. CD45RO-negative, CCR7-positively selected cells formed the naive CD8 fraction, excluding terminally differentiated effector memory CD45RA+ cells. From germline, CDR1 is SGHDT and CDR2 YYEEEE. Trimming cost V 0 bases and J 7 bases, with 8 bases left between them. The CDR3 contains 13 residues. The sample is drawn from a study of shared clonotypes between healthy human individuals. Study-wide points: A few donors showed sharing of around 5.3% of naive CD4 clonotypes.

Replicate sorted-subset PCRs were loaded with around 200 ng DNA, 25,000 to 30,000 T cell genomes. Libraries were prepared by immunoSEQ multiplex PCR; TCRdb keeps only in-frame clonotypes and omits some of them. The sample lists about 650,000 clones, around 95% seen once, with 0.11% in the top ten. This receptor was obtained from a woman aged 30 to 39 in good health. Sequenced input: naive CD8+ T cells sorted from blood. This chain links TRBV5-6 with TRBJ2-1; D unclear. The CDR3 region is CASSLEGANEQFF. The CDR3 coding sequence is TGTGCCAGCAGCTTGGAGGGTGCGAATGAGCAGTTCTTC.